These 22 T cell receptor beta chains share one sample of origin, sequenced in a study of T cells in Graves' hyperthyroidism and ophthalmopathy. RNA transcripts gave rise to amplified TCR beta CDR3 regions. Primed by the HTBI set, a first-round RT-PCR was run on the TCR CDR3. TCRdb reanalysed the multiplex PCR reads using MiXCR and keeps one entry per CDR3 protein. Of some 500,000 distinct CDR3 sequences in the sample, under 15% were seen once. Sequenced sample: blood. The receptors shown here come from a woman aged 18 to 35 with Graves' hyperthyroidism.

This clonotype was counted ten times or more. The chain carries TRBV5-1 and TRBJ1-5; tentatively, D is TRBD1 (5 bases). The CDR3 sequence is 13 residues long. Germline loops: CDR1 SGHRS, CDR2 YFSETQ. With 4 bases removed from V and 6 bases from J, the gap between germline ends came to 11 bases. This CDR3 reads CASSRGLGQPQHF. CDR3 nucleotide sequence: TGCGCCAGCAGCCGGGGGTTGGGTCAGCCCCAGCATTTT.

This clonotype was seen repeatedly, ten times or more. This chain links TRBV9 with TRBJ2-1, with D uncertain. The V gene's germline CDR1 is SGDLS and CDR2 YYNGEE. With 0 bases removed from V and 5 bases from J, the gap between germline ends came to 6 bases. This CDR3 has 13 amino acids. The chain's CDR3 is CASSVGIHNEQFF. The CDR3 region has the DNA TGTGCCAGCAGCGTAGGGATCCACAATGAGCAGTTCTTC.

This clonotype was detected many times. This chain links TRBV29-1 with TRBJ1-1, with D perhaps matching TRBD1 (6 bases). Germline CDR1 SQVTM, CDR2 ANQGSEA. The CDR3 length is 14 residues. V was pared by 4 bases and J by 4 bases, with 16 bases between. As DNA, the CDR3 is TGCAGCGTTGCCAGGGGTTCGCGGGGCACTGAAGCTTTCTTT. This gives the protein CSVARGSRGTEAFF.

At least ten counts were recorded for this clonotype. The chain couples TRBV27 to TRBJ2-3, with 7 nucleotides matching TRBD2. With 11 bases clipped from V and 6 bases from J, the junction kept 8 bases outside the gene matches. This CDR3 is 12 amino acids long. Germline V gene sequence: CDR1 MNHEY, CDR2 SMNVEV (reference sequence). CDR3 protein: CAVGGSRDTQYF. The CDR3 DNA reads TGTGCCGTGGGCGGGAGTCGTGATACGCAGTATTTT.

This clonotype was found many times. V gene TRBV14 combines with J gene TRBJ2-3; D not resolved. V lost 3 bases to trimming and J lost 4 bases, with 8 bases between them. Per the germline V gene, CDR1 is SGHDN and CDR2 is FVKESK. This CDR3 spans 13 amino acids. The CDR3 reads CASSHPPSDTQYF. As DNA, the CDR3 is TGTGCCAGCAGCCATCCCCCTTCAGATACGCAGTATTTT.

This clonotype has only a few counts. The J gene is TRBJ2-1, the V gene TRBV20-1, with D possibly being TRBD2 (6 bases). In germline, CDR1 is DFQATT, CDR2 SNEGSKA (reference sequence). This CDR3 has 15 amino acids. V was trimmed by 5 bases and J by 9 bases, leaving 23 bases between them. The CDR3 DNA sequence: TGCAGTGCTCAATATGGGAGTCCCCCCGGGGGTGAGCAGTTCTTC. This encodes CSAQYGSPPGGEQFF.

Worth noting for this clonotype: A much larger clone sits a single nucleotide away, making a read error possible. The V gene is TRBV7-8, the J gene TRBJ1-4, with TRBD1 matching 7 bases. From germline, CDR1 is SGHVS and CDR2 FQNEAQ. This CDR3 has 16 amino acids. The CDR3 loop is CASSLGGGAANGKLFF. In DNA form, the CDR3 reads TGTGCCAGCAGCTTAGGAGGGGGCGCGGCTAATGGAAAACTGTTTTTT.

This clonotype was observed at least ten times. The CDR3 region is CASSWDSNTQYF. The CDR3 DNA sequence: TGTGCCAGCAGTTGGGATTCAAATACGCAGTATTTT. This chain uses TRBV27 with TRBJ2-3; D remains ambiguous. CDR3 size: 12 residues. Looked up from germline, CDR1 is MNHEY and CDR2 is SMNVEV (reference sequence). Between the trimmed V and J ends, which lost 4 bases and 7 bases, there was a span of 9 bases.

This clonotype was detected ten times or more. J is TRBJ2-7 and V is TRBV6-1; weak D call: TRBD1 (5 bases). Germline V gene sequence: CDR1 MNHNS, CDR2 SASEGT. V lost 0 bases and J 4 bases, leaving 13 bases between the germline ends. The CDR3 is 15 residues long. The CDR3 DNA is TGTGCCAGCAGTGAAGCCCAGGGAACGCTGTACGAGCAGTACGTC. Translated: CASSEAQGTLYEQYV.

The chain joins TRBV3-1 to TRBJ1-1; TRBD1 matches 7 bases. J lost 9 bases, V lost 1 base, and 2 bases had no gene match. Germline V gives CDR1 LGHDT, CDR2 YNNKEL (reference sequence). The CDR3 sequence is 12 residues long. CDR3 in amino acids: CASSQGQGKAFF. The DNA for the CDR3 is TGTGCCAGCAGCCAAGGACAGGGAAAAGCTTTCTTT.

A few counts support this clonotype. J is TRBJ2-1 and V is TRBV6-4; TRBD2 matches 7 bases. The CDR3 sequence is 16 residues long. In germline, CDR1 is MRHNA, CDR2 SNTAGT. V lost 7 bases to trimming and J lost 2 bases; unmatched junction nucleotides: 11. CDR3 bases: TGTGCCAGCAACACACTAGCGCCCTTGACCTACAATGAGCAGTTCTTC. Its protein product is CASNTLAPLTYNEQFF.

V usage is TRBV18 and J usage is TRBJ2-5, with 8 bases aligning to TRBD1. The CDR3 runs to 14 residues. Germline-derived CDR1 and CDR2 are KGHSH and LQKENI. V shed 6 bases and J 4 bases; nucleotides not matched to a gene: 7. The CDR3: CASSESGTGETQYF. The CDR3 bases are TGTGCCAGCTCTGAATCCGGGACAGGAGAGACCCAGTACTTC.

This clonotype was counted ten times or more. This chain links TRBV4-2 with TRBJ1-5; the D is unclear. With 0 bases removed from V and 4 bases from J, the gap between germline ends came to 19 bases. There are 18 residues in the CDR3. Germline V CDR1 and CDR2: LGHNA, YNFKEQ. The DNA of the CDR3 is TGTGCCAGCAGCCAAGATGATGTTGCGTTACTGGATAATCAGCCCCAGCATTTT. Residues: CASSQDDVALLDNQPQHF.

This rearrangement joins TRBV5-1 to TRBJ2-1; 7 bases map to TRBD2. V was clipped by 6 bases and J by 9 bases; unmatched bases: 21. Germline V gene sequence: CDR1 SGHRS, CDR2 YFSETQ. CDR3 length: 17 amino acids. CDR3 in DNA: TGCGCCAGCACCTCGTCGCCCCCGGGACCAGCGGGACCTGAGCAGTTCTTC. The encoded protein is CASTSSPPGPAGPEQFF.

This clonotype was found many times. The chain joins TRBV11-2 to TRBJ1-2; possibly TRBD1 for D (6 bases). The length of the CDR3 is 13 residues. CDR1 is SGHAT, CDR2 FQNNGV, per germline. V was clipped by 6 bases and J by 3 bases, with 11 bases between them. The CDR3 sequence is CASRPTGYYGYTF. CDR3 sequence (DNA): TGTGCCAGCAGACCAACAGGGTACTATGGCTACACCTTC.

V is TRBV20-1 and J is TRBJ2-1, with a tentative D call TRBD2 (5 bases). Germline CDR1 reads DFQATT; CDR2 reads SNEGSKA (reference sequence). With 6 bases removed from V and 6 bases from J, the gap between germline ends came to 9 bases. There are 11 residues in the CDR3. CDR3 bases: TGCAGTGCAGCGGATTTCAATGAGCAGTTCTTC. Its protein is CSAADFNEQFF.

There are many counts of this clonotype. This chain uses TRBV24-1 with TRBJ1-2, with D unresolved. Per the germline V gene, CDR1 is KGHDR and CDR2 is SFDVKD. V dropped 9 bases and J dropped 8 bases, with 15 bases sitting between them. The CDR3 has 12 residues. The CDR3 loop is CATLTPGKGYTF. In DNA, the CDR3 is TGTGCCACCTTAACTCCCGGGAAGGGCTACACCTTC.

This clonotype was observed a few times. V gene TRBV4-1 combines with J gene TRBJ1-1; D is uncertain. The CDR3 is 13 residues long. Germline V CDR1 and CDR2: MGHRA, YSYEKL. Trimming left V 0 bases short and J 8 bases short, with 10 bases between. CDR3 nucleotide sequence: TGCGCCAGCAGCCAAGAAGACGGCAGCGAAGCTTTCTTT. It specifies CASSQEDGSEAFF.

This clonotype was detected only a few times. V gene TRBV19 combines with J gene TRBJ1-2; TRBD1 is a possible D gene (5 bases). The CDR3 runs 13 residues. V gave up 0 bases and J gave up 5 bases, with 7 bases separating them. Germline CDR1 LNHDA, CDR2 SQIVND (reference sequence). The CDR3 DNA sequence: TGTGCCAGTAGTATAGAGGGACGATATGGCTACACCTTC. Amino acid sequence: CASSIEGRYGYTF.

This clonotype was seen a few times. The rearrangement joins TRBV6-2 or TRBV6-3 to TRBJ2-1, with TRBD2 identical over 13 bases. The J segment lost 9 bases and the V segment lost 4 bases, leaving 3 bases of the junction unmatched. Germline lookup yields CDR1 MNHEY and CDR2 SVGEGT. CDR3 size: 14 residues. CDR3 amino acids: CASSLLAGGLEQFF. The CDR3 DNA is TGTGCCAGCAGTTTACTAGCGGGAGGGCTTGAGCAGTTCTTC.

This clonotype was found a few times. V gene TRBV27 combines with J gene TRBJ1-2; 8 bases align to TRBD1. Per the germline V gene, CDR1 is MNHEY and CDR2 is SMNVEV (reference sequence). After removal of 6 bases from V and 5 bases from J, the junction contained 20 bases not matched to a gene. The CDR3 contains 18 residues. The CDR3 DNA follows: TGTGCCAGCAGCCCCAGGGGGCCGACAGGGCCAGGCCCTTATGGCTACACCTTC. Translated: CASSPRGPTGPGPYGYTF.

This clonotype was seen ten or more times. V gene TRBV10-3 combines with J gene TRBJ2-1; tentative D call: TRBD2 (6 bases). Germline V gene data show CDR1 as ENHRY and CDR2 as SYGVKD. The V end was cut by 7 bases, the J end by 8 bases, with 15 bases between. This CDR3 is built from 13 residues. The CDR3 spells CAIMPSADHEQFF. The CDR3 DNA sequence: TGTGCCATCATGCCTAGCGCCGACCATGAGCAGTTCTTC.